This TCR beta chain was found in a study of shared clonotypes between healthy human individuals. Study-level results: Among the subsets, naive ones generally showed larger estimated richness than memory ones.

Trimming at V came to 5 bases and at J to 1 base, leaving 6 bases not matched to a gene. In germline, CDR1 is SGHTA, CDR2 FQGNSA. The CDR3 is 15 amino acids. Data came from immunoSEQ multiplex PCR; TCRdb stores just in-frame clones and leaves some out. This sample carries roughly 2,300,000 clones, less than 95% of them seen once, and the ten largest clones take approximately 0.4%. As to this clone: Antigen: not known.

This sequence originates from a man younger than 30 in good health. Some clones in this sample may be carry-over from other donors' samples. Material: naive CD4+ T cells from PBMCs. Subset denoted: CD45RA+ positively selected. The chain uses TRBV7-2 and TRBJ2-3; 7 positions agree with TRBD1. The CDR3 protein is CASSPRGMGTDTQYF. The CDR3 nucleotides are TGTGCCAGCAGCCCCAGGGGGATGGGCACAGATACGCAGTATTTT.